This T cell receptor beta chain appears in the sequencing data of a study of cytotoxic CD8 clonotypes in ibrutinib-treated CLL. Repertoires were generated with immunoSEQ multiplex PCR, while TCRdb's copy carries only in-frame clones and drops some. The sample records some 63,000 clones, less than 95% being singletons. Trimming pared 5 bases from V and 4 bases from J, leaving 9 bases between. Germline CDR1 reads SGHTA; CDR2 reads FQGNSA. The CDR3 runs to 13 residues. Sequenced here: PBMCs, sampled after 12 months of ibrutinib treatment. The chain links TRBV7-2 to TRBJ2-4, with D perhaps TRBD2 (6 bases). The receptor's source is a human donor with chronic lymphocytic leukemia. For the CDR3, the DNA is TGTGCCAGCAGCCCTGGGGGGAAAAACATTCAGTACTTC. This gives the protein CASSPGGKNIQYF.